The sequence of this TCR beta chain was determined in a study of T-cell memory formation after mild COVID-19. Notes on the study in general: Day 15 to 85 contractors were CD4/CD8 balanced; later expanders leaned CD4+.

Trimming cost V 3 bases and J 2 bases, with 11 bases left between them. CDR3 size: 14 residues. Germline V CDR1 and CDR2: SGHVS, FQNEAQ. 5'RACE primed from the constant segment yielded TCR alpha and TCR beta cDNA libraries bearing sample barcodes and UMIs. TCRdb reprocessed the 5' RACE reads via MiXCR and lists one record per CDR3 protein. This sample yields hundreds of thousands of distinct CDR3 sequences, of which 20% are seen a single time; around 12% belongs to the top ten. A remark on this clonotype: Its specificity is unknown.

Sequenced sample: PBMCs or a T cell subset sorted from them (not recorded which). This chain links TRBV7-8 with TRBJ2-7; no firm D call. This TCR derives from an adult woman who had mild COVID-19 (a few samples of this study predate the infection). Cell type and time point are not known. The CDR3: CASSFPATPYEQYF. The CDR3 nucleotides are TGTGCCAGCAGCTTTCCAGCAACCCCCTACGAGCAGTACTTC.